This is a list of T cell receptor beta chains from one sample in a study of blood T cell repertoires in COVID-19. Using immunoSEQ multiplex PCR, the repertoire was profiled, and TCRdb retains in-frame clones only, with some absent. The sample yields around 16,000 clones, roughly 84% seen once. The sample consisted of peripheral blood. These receptors were taken from a human donor in a cohort sampled during active COVID-19. The CDR3 runs from the conserved cysteine through the conserved F or W. A D gene is named only where the DNA matches it firmly. Clone size is stated in some rows and not others, as once, few, many or a class when expanded.

cdr3_nt: TGTGCCAGCAGCGCCACTTCGACAGGGCCCTATGGCTACACCTTC; cdr3_aa: CASSATSTGPYGYTF; v_call: TRBV9; clone_size: once; d_call: TRBD1; j_call: TRBJ1-2
cdr3_nt: TGTGCCAGCAGCCAGGCGGGGATCCAAGAGACCCAGTACTTC; cdr3_aa: CASSQAGIQETQYF; v_call: TRBV7-2; clone_size: -; d_call: -; j_call: TRBJ2-5
cdr3_nt: TGTGCCAGCAGCGTAGCGGCGGCGGGGTCGGATAATTCACCCCTCCACTTT; cdr3_aa: CASSVAAAGSDNSPLHF; v_call: TRBV9; clone_size: -; d_call: -; j_call: TRBJ1-6
cdr3_nt: TGTGCCACCAGTGGGGACAACCGGGCTAGCGGGAACACCGGGGAGCTGTTTTTT; cdr3_aa: CATSGDNRASGNTGELFF; v_call: TRBV24-1; clone_size: -; d_call: -; j_call: TRBJ2-2
cdr3_nt: TGTGCCTGGGGACAGGGGATCACCGGGGAGCTGTTTTTT; cdr3_aa: CAWGQGITGELFF; v_call: TRBV30; clone_size: -; d_call: TRBD1; j_call: TRBJ2-2
cdr3_nt: TGCGCCAGCAGCTTACAGGGCACGATGGGTGAAAAACTGTTTTTT; cdr3_aa: CASSLQGTMGEKLFF; v_call: TRBV4-1; clone_size: -; d_call: -; j_call: TRBJ1-4
cdr3_nt: TGTGCCAGCAGCGTAGCCGGGACAGGGACGACCGGGGAGCTGTTTTTT; cdr3_aa: CASSVAGTGTTGELFF; v_call: TRBV9; clone_size: large; d_call: TRBD1; j_call: TRBJ2-2
cdr3_nt: TGTGCCAGTAGTAAGCAAGGGGGCACCACTGAAGCTTTCTTT; cdr3_aa: CASSKQGGTTEAFF; v_call: TRBV19; clone_size: -; d_call: TRBD1; j_call: TRBJ1-1
cdr3_nt: TGTGCCAGCGGCGGGGCCGACGGTCAAGAGACCCAGTACTTC; cdr3_aa: CASGGADGQETQYF; v_call: TRBV11-3; clone_size: -; d_call: -; j_call: TRBJ2-5
cdr3_nt: TGTGCCACCAGCCCGCGACAGGGCAACTCTGGGGCCAACGTCCTGACTTTC; cdr3_aa: CATSPRQGNSGANVLTF; v_call: TRBV15; clone_size: -; d_call: TRBD1; j_call: TRBJ2-6
cdr3_nt: TGTGCCAGCAGCTTAGATCGGGATACGCAGTATTTT; cdr3_aa: CASSLDRDTQYF; v_call: TRBV11-1; clone_size: -; d_call: -; j_call: TRBJ2-3
cdr3_nt: TGCGCCAGCAGTGAGTTGGGGACTAGCGGGAGGGTTGGCTACGAGCAGTACTTC; cdr3_aa: CASSELGTSGRVGYEQYF; v_call: TRBV10-1; clone_size: few; d_call: TRBD2; j_call: TRBJ2-7
cdr3_nt: TGTGCCAGCAGCCTAGCTAGCGGGCTGGAGACCCAGTACTTC; cdr3_aa: CASSLASGLETQYF; v_call: TRBV3-1/TRBV3-2; clone_size: -; d_call: TRBD2; j_call: TRBJ2-5
cdr3_nt: TGTGCCAGCAGCCGGGGTTACAATGAGCAGTTCTTC; cdr3_aa: CASSRGYNEQFF; v_call: TRBV5-8; clone_size: few; d_call: -; j_call: TRBJ2-1
cdr3_nt: TGTGCCTGGAGTGTACGGGGACAGAACCCCTACGAGCAGTACTTC; cdr3_aa: CAWSVRGQNPYEQYF; v_call: TRBV30; clone_size: -; d_call: TRBD1; j_call: TRBJ2-7
cdr3_nt: TGTGCCAGCAGCGCCGGACATGGGGGCTACACCTTC; cdr3_aa: CASSAGHGGYTF; v_call: TRBV9; clone_size: large; d_call: -; j_call: TRBJ1-2
cdr3_nt: TGTGCCAGCAGCTTGGCGGGAAATCAGCCCCAGCATTTT; cdr3_aa: CASSLAGNQPQHF; v_call: TRBV5-8; clone_size: -; d_call: -; j_call: TRBJ1-5
cdr3_nt: TGCGCCAGCAGCCAAGAAGCCCGAACGGGGGGATCACCCCTCCACTTT; cdr3_aa: CASSQEARTGGSPLHF; v_call: TRBV4-3; clone_size: -; d_call: -; j_call: TRBJ1-6
cdr3_nt: TGTGCCAGCAGCTCGGTGGCCGGGACAGCCTCCTACAATGAGCAGTTCTTC; cdr3_aa: CASSSVAGTASYNEQFF; v_call: TRBV7-9; clone_size: -; d_call: TRBD1; j_call: TRBJ2-1
cdr3_nt: TGTGCCAGTAGATTAGGAGCTTCCACCGGGGAGCTGTTTTTT; cdr3_aa: CASRLGASTGELFF; v_call: TRBV19; clone_size: -; d_call: -; j_call: TRBJ2-2
cdr3_nt: TGTGCCAGCACCCCCACCGGGACAGGGAGCCTGGGGACCGGGGAGCTGTTTTTT; cdr3_aa: CASTPTGTGSLGTGELFF; v_call: TRBV28; clone_size: -; d_call: TRBD1; j_call: TRBJ2-2
cdr3_nt: TGTGCCAGCAGCGCGGCGAGGTCACCCCTCCACTTT; cdr3_aa: CASSAARSPLHF; v_call: TRBV12-3/TRBV12-4; clone_size: -; d_call: -; j_call: TRBJ1-6
cdr3_nt: TGCGCCAGCAGCACCGGACAGGGCCAAAATGAAAAACTGTTTTTT; cdr3_aa: CASSTGQGQNEKLFF; v_call: TRBV5-1; clone_size: -; d_call: TRBD1; j_call: TRBJ1-4
cdr3_nt: TGTGCCAGCAGCCTACAGGCCAGCGGGAGTGAGACCCAGTACTTC; cdr3_aa: CASSLQASGSETQYF; v_call: TRBV9; clone_size: -; d_call: TRBD2; j_call: TRBJ2-5
cdr3_nt: TGTGCCAGCAGCTTTATAGGGACAGGAGGCTATGAAGCTTTCTTT; cdr3_aa: CASSFIGTGGYEAFF; v_call: TRBV11-3; clone_size: -; d_call: TRBD1; j_call: TRBJ1-1
cdr3_nt: TGTGCCAGCAGGGCCGGGGTGAGCTCTGGAAACACCATATATTTT; cdr3_aa: CASRAGVSSGNTIYF; v_call: TRBV6-5; clone_size: -; d_call: -; j_call: TRBJ1-3
cdr3_nt: TGTGCCATCAGTGCGATCCAGGGGGCAGGAGACGAGCAGTACTTC; cdr3_aa: CAISAIQGAGDEQYF; v_call: TRBV10-3; clone_size: once; d_call: TRBD1; j_call: TRBJ2-7
cdr3_nt: TGTGCCAGCAGCCTCGTCGGGGAGCTATCACCCCTCCACTTT; cdr3_aa: CASSLVGELSPLHF; v_call: TRBV7-8; clone_size: -; d_call: -; j_call: TRBJ1-6